One T cell receptor (beta chain) is described in this entry. Its antigen is undetermined. At one end, the junction sequence differs from germline, possibly due to a read error. Exclusion of patients followed from uncontrolled infection, other autoimmune disease, pregnancy or lactation. These data come from a study of T cells in Graves' hyperthyroidism and ophthalmopathy. General study results and limits: Most thyroid clonotypes expanded above 0.001 appeared in blood too. The model anticipated ophthalmopathy a median around six months pre-onset.

There were TCR beta CDR3 regions amplified from RNA transcripts. TCR CDR3 regions were first amplified by RT-PCR with HTBI primers. Via MiXCR, TCRdb re-called the multiplex PCR reads, giving one row per CDR3 protein. Found here are 500,000 to 800,000 distinct CDR3 sequences, just under 45% of them singletons; the top ten hold approximately 7.2%. In germline, CDR1 is SEHNR, CDR2 FQNEAQ (reference sequence). The CDR3 is made up of 13 amino acids. The chain employs TRBV7-9 and TRBJ2-5; the D gene could be TRBD1 or TRBD2 (5 bases each). The specimen was peripheral blood or thyroid tissue (not recorded which). The TCR sequence derives from an adult man with Graves' disease, either hyperthyroidism or ophthalmopathy (not recorded which). Here the CDR3 DNA reads TGTGCCAGCAGCTTCGGGACGCCCGAGAACCAGTACTTC. Translated, it gives CASSFGTPENQYF. The full variable domain, in which reference TRBV7-9 and TRBJ2-5 provide the parts outside the CDR3, is DTGVSQNPRHKITKRGQNVTFRCDPISEHNRLYWYRQTLGQGPEFLTYFQNEAQLEKSRLLSDRFSAERPKGSFSTLEIQRTEQGDSAMYLCASSFGTPENQYFGPGTRLLVL.